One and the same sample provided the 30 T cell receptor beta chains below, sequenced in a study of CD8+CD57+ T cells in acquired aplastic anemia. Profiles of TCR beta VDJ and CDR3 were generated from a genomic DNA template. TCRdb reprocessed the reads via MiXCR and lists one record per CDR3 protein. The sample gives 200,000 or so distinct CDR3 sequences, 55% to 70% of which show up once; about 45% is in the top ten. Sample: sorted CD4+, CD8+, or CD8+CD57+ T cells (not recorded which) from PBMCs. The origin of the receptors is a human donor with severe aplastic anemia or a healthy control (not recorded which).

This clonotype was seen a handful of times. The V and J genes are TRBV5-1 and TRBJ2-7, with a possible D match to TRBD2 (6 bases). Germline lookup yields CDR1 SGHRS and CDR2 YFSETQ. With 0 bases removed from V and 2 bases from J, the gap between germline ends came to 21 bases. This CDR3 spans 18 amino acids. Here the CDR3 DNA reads TGCGCCAGCAGCTTGGACAATCGCCCGGGACTCGAGGCCTACGAGCAGTACTTC. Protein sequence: CASSLDNRPGLEAYEQYF.

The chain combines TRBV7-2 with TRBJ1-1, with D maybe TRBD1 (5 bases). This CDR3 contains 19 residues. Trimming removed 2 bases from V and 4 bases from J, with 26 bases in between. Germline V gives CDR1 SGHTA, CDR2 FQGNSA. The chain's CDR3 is CASSLNLHGARSWRTEAFF. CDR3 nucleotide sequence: TGTGCCAGCAGCTTAAATTTACACGGGGCGAGAAGTTGGCGCACTGAAGCTTTCTTT. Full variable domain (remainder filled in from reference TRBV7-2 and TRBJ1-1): GAGVSQSPSNKVTEKGKDVELRCDPISGHTALYWYRQSLGQGLEFLIYFQGNSAPDKSGLPSDRFSAERTGGSVSTLTIQRTQQEDSAVYLCASSLNLHGARSWRTEAFFGQGTRLTVV.

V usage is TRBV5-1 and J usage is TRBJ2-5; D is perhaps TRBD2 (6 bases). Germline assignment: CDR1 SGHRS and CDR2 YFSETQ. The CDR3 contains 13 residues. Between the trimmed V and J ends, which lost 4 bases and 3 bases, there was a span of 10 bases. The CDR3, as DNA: TGCGCCAGCAGCCCCCCGGGGGAAGAGACCCAGTACTTC. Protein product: CASSPPGEETQYF.

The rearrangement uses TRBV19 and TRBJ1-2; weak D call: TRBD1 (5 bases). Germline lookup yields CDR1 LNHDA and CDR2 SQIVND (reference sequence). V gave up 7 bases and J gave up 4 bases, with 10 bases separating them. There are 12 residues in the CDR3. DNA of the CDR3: TGTGCCAGTACCGGGGCGAGCTATGGCTACACCTTC. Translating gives CASTGASYGYTF.

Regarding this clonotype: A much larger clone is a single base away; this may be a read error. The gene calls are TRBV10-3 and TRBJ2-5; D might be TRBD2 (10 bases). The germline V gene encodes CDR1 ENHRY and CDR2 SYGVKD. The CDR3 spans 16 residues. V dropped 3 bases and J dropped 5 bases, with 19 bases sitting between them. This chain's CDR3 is CAISEAGGTGHETQYF. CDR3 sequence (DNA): TGTGCCATCAGTGAAGCGGGAGGGACAGGGCACGAGACCCAGTACTTC.

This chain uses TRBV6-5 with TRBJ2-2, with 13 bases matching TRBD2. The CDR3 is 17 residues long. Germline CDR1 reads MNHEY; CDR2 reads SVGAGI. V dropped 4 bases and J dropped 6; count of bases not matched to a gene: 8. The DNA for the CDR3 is TGTGCCAGCAGTTCTGCCTCCGGGACTAGCGGGGCCGGGGAGCTGTTTTTT. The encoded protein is CASSSASGTSGAGELFF.

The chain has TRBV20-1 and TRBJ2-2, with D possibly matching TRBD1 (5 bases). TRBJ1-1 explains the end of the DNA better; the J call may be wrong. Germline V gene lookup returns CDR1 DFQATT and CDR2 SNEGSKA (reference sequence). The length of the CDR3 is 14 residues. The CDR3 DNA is TGCAGTGCTAGGGGGCCAGGGCGAAACACTGAAGCTTTCTTT. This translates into CSARGPGRNTEAFF.

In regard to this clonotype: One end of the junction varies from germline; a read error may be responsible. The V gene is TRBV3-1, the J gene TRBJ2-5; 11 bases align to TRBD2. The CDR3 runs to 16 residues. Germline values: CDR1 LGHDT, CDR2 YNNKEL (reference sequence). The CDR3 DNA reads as TGCGCCAGCAGCCAAGATAGGCTAGCGGGAGGAGAGACCCAGTACTTC. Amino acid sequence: CASSQDRLAGGETQYF.

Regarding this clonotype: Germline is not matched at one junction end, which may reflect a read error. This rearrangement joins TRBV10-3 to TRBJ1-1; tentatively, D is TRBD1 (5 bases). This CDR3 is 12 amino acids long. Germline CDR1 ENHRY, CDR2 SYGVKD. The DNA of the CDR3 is TGTGCCAGCAGTCCAGGGACTCCTGAAGCTTTCTTT. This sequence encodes CASSPGTPEAFF.

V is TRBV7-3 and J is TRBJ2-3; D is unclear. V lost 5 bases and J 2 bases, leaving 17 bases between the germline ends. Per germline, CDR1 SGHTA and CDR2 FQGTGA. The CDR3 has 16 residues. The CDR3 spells CASSLLPDPNTDTQYF. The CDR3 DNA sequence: TGTGCCAGCAGCCTTTTACCGGATCCGAACACAGATACGCAGTATTTT.

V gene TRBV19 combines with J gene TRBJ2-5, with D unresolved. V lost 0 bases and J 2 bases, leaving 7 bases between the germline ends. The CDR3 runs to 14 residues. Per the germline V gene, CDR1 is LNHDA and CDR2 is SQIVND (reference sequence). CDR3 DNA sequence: TGTGCCAGTAGTATAGATGGGGTACAAGAGACCCAGTACTTC. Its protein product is CASSIDGVQETQYF.

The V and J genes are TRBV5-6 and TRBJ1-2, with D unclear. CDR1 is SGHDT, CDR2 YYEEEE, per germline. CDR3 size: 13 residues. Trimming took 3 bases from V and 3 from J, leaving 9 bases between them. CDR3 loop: CASSWLQDYGYTF. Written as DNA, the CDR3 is TGTGCCAGCAGCTGGCTGCAGGACTATGGCTACACCTTC.

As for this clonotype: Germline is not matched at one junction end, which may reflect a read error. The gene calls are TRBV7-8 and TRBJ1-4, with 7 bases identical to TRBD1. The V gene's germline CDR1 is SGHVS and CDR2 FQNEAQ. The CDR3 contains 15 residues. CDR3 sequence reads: CASSPDRRLNEKLFF. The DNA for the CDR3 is TGTGCCAGCAGCCCGGACAGGAGACTAAATGAAAAACTATTTTTT.

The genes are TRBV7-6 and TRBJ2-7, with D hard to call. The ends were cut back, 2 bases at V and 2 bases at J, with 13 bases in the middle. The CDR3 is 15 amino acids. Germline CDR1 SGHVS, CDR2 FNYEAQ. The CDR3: CASSLSQASTYEQYF. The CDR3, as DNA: TGTGCCAGCAGCTTATCGCAGGCGAGCACCTACGAGCAGTACTTC.

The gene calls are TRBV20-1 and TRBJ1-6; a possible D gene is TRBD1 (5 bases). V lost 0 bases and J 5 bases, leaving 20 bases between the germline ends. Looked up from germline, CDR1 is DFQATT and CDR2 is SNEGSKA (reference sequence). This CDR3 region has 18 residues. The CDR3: CSARETAGRRHNNSPLHF. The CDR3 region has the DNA TGCAGTGCTAGAGAAACTGCGGGACGCCGGCATAATAATTCACCCCTCCACTTT.

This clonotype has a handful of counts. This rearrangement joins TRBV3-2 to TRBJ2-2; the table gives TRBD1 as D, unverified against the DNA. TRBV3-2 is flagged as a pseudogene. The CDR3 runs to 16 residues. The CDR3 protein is CASSPDSSPNTGELFF. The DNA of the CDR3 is TGTGCCAGCAGCCCCGACAGCAGCCCGAACACCGGGGAGCTGTTTTTT.

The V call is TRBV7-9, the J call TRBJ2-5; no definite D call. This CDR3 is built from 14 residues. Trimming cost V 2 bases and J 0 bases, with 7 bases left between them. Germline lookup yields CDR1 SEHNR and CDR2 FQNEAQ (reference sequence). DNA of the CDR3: TGTGCCAGCAGCTTAAGAGAGTACCAAGAGACCCAGTACTTC. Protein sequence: CASSLREYQETQYF.

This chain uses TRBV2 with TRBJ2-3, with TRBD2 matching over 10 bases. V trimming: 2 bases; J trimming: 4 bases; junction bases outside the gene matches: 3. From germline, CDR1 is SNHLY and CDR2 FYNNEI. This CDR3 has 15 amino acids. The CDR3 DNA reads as TGTGCCAGCAGTGAACAGCGGGGGGGCGCAGATACGCAGTATTTT. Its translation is CASSEQRGGADTQYF.

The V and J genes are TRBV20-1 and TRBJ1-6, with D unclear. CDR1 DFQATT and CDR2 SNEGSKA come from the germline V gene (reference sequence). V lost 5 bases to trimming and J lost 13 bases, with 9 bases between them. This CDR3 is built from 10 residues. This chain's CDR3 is CSAPVFPLHF. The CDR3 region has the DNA TGCAGTGCTCCCGTATTTCCCCTCCACTTT.

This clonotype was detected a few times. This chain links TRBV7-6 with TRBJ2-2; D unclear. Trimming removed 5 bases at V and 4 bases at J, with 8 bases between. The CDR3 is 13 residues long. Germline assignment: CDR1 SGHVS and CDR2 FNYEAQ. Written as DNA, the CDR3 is TGTGCCAGCAGCCCGAGTCCCACCGGGGAGCTGTTTTTT. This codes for CASSPSPTGELFF.

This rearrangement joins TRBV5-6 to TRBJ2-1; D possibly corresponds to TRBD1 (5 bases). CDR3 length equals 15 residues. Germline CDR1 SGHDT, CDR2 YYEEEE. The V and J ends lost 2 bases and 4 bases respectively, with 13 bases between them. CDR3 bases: TGTGCCAGCAGCTTCACAATCCAGGGATACAATGAGCAGTTCTTC. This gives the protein CASSFTIQGYNEQFF. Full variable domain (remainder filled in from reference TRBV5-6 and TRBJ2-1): DAGVTQSPTHLIKTRGQQVTLRCSPKSGHDTVSWYQQALGQGPQFIFQYYEEEERQRGNFPDRFSGHQFPNYSSELNVNALLLGDSALYLCASSFTIQGYNEQFFGPGTRLTVL.

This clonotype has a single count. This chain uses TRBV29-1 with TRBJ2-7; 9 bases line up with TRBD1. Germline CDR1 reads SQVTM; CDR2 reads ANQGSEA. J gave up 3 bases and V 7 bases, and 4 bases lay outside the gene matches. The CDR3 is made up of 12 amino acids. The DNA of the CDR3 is TGCAGCGGGGGACAGGGCGGCTACGAGCAGTACTTC. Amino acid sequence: CSGGQGGYEQYF.

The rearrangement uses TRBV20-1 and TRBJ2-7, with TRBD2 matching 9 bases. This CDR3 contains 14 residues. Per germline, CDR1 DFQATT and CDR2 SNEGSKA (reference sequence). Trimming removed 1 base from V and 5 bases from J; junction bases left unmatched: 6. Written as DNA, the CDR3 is TGCAGTGCTAGAGGCGGGAGGGCTGGTGACGAGCAGTACTTC. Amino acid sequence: CSARGGRAGDEQYF.

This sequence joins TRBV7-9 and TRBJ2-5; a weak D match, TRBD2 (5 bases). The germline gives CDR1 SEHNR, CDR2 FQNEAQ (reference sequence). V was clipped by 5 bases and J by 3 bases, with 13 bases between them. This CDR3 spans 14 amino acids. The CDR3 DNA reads TGTGCCAGCAGCATCAACCGGGATGAAGAGACCCAGTACTTC. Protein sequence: CASSINRDEETQYF.

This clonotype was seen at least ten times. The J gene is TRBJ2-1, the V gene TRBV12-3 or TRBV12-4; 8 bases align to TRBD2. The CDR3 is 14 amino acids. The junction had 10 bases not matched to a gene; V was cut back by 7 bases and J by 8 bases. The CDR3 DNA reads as TGTGCCAGCATCCCTCGGGCGGGGGGCTATGAGCAGTTCTTC. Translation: CASIPRAGGYEQFF.

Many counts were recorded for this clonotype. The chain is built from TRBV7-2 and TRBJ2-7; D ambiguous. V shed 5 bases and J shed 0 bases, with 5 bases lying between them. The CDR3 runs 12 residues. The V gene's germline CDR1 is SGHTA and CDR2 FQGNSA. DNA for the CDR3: TGTGCCAGCAGCCCCAGCTCCTACGAGCAGTACTTC. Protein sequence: CASSPSSYEQYF.

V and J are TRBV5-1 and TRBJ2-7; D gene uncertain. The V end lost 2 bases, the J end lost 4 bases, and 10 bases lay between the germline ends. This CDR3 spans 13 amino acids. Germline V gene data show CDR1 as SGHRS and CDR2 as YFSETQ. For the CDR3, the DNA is TGCGCCAGCAGCTTCCGGCAGCCTTACGAGCAGTACTTC. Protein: CASSFRQPYEQYF.

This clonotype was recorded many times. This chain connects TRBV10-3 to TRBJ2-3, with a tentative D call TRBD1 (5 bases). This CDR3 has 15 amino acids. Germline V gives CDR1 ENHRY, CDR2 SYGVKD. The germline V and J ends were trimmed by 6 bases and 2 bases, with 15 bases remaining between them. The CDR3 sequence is CAISLDSPHTDTQYF. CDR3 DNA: TGTGCCATCAGCCTAGACAGTCCCCACACAGATACGCAGTATTTT.

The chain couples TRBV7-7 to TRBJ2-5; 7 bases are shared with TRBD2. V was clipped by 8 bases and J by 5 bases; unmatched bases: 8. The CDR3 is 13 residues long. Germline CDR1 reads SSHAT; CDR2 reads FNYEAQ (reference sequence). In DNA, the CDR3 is TGTGCCAGCGCGACGCGGGGGAGGGAGACCCAGTACTTC. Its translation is CASATRGRETQYF. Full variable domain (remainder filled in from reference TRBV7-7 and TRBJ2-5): GAGVSQSPRYKVTKRGQDVTLRCDPISSHATLYWYQQALGQGPEFLTYFNYEAQPDKSGLPSDRFSAERPEGSISTLTIQRTEQRDSAMYRCASATRGRETQYFGPGTRLLVL.

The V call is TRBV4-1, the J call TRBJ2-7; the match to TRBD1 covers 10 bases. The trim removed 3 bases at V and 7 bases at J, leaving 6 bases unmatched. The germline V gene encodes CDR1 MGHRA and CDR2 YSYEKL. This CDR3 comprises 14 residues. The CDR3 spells CASSQAGQGREQYF. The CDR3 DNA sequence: TGCGCCAGCAGCCAGGCGGGACAGGGGAGGGAGCAGTACTTC.